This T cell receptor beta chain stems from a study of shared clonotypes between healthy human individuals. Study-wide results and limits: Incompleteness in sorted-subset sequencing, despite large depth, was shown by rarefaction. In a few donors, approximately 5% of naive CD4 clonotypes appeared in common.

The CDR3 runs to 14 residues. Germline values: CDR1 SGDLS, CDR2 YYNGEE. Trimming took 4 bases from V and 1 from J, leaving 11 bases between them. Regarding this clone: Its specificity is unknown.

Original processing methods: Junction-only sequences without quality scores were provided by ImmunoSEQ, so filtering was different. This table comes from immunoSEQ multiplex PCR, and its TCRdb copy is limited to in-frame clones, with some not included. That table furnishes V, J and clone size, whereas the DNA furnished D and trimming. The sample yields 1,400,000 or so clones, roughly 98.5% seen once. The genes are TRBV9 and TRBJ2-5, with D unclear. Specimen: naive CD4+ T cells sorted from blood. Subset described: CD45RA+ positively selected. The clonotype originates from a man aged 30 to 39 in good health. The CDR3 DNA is TGTGCCAGCAGCCCCCGCCATTCCCAAGAGACCCAGTACTTC. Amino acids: CASSPRHSQETQYF.